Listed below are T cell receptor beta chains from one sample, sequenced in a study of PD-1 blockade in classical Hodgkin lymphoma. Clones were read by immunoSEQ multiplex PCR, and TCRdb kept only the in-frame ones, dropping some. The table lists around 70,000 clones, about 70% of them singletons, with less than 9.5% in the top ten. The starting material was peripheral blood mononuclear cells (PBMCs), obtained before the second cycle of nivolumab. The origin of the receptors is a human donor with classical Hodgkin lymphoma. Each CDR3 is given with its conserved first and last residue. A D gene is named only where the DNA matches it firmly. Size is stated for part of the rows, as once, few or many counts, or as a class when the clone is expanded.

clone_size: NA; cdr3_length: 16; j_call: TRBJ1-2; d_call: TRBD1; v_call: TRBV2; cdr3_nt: TGTGCCAGCAATGAGAGACAGGGGAGGGACAACTATGGCTACACCTTC; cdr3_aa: CASNERQGRDNYGYTF
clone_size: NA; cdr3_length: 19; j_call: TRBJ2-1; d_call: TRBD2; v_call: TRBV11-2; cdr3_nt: TGTGCCAGCAGCTTAGCCCCTTTAGCGGTAGCGGGGGAATACAATGAGCAGTTCTTC; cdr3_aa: CASSLAPLAVAGEYNEQFF
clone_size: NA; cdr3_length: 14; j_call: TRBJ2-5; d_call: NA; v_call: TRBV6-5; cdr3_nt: TGTGCCAGCAGCCTGGACAATCCCCAAGAGACCCAGTACTTC; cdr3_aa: CASSLDNPQETQYF
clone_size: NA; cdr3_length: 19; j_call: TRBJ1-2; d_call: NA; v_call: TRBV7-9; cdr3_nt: TGTGCCAGCAGCTTATTGCCTCGAATATCAGGGTATCCTAACTATGGCTACACCTTC; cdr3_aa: CASSLLPRISGYPNYGYTF
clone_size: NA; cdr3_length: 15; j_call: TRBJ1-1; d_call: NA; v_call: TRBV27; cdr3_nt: TGTGCCAGCAGTTTATCAGGCACGGTGAACACTGAAGCTTTCTTT; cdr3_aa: CASSLSGTVNTEAFF
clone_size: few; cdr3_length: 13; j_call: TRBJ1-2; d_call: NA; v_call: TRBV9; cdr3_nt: TGTGCCAGCAGCGTAGTGGACCACTATGGCTACACCTTC; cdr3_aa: CASSVVDHYGYTF
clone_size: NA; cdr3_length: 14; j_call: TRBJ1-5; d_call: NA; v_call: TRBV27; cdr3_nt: TGTGCCAGCAGTTTATCCATGGGGTGGGAGCCCCAGCATTTT; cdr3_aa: CASSLSMGWEPQHF
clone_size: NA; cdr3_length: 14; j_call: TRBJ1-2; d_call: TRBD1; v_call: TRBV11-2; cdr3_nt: TGTGCCAGCAGCCTAACCAGGACAGGGGCTGGCTACACCTTC; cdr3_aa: CASSLTRTGAGYTF
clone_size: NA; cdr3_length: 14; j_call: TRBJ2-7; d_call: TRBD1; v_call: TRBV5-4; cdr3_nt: TGTGCCAGCAGTCCAGGGACAGGCCTCTACGAGCAGTACTTC; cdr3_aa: CASSPGTGLYEQYF
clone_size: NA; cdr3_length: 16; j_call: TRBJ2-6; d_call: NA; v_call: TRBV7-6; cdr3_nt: TGTGCCAGCGGGGGCAGGTCCAGCTCTGGGGCCAACGTCCTGACTTTC; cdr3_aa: CASGGRSSSGANVLTF
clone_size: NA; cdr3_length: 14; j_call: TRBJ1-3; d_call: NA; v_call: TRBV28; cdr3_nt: TGTGCCAGCAGTCCCCAGGGCTCTGGAAACACCATATATTTT; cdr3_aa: CASSPQGSGNTIYF
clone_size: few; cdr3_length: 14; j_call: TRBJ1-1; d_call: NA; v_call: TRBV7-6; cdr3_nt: TGTGCCAGCAGCTTGGGCACAGCGGGCACTGAAGCTTTCTTT; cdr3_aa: CASSLGTAGTEAFF
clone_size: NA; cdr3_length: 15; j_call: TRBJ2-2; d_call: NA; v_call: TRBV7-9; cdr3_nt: TGTGCCAGCAGCTCTCCCGGGAGACACACCGGGGAGCTGTTTTTT; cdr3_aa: CASSSPGRHTGELFF
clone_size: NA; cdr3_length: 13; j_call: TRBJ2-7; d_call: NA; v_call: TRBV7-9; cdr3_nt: TGTGCCAGCAGCTTTCAGGGTTCCTACGAGCAGTACTTC; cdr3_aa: CASSFQGSYEQYF
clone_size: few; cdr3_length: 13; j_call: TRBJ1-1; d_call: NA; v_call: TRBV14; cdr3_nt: TGTGCCAGCAGAGGCATCGGGAACACTGAAGCTTTCTTT; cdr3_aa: CASRGIGNTEAFF
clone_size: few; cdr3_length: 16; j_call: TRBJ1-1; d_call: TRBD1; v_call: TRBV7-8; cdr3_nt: TGTGCCAGCAGCCCTTTTTCCGGGACAGCGAACACTGAAGCTTTCTTT; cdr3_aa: CASSPFSGTANTEAFF
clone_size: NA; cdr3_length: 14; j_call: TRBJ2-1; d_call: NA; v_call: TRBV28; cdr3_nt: TGTGCCAGCAGTTTATGGGGGTCATACAATGAGCAGTTCTTC; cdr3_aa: CASSLWGSYNEQFF
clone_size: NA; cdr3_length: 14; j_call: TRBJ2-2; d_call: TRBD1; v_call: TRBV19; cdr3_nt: TGTGCCAGTAGTACCGGACAGGTCCCGGGGGAGCTGTTTTTT; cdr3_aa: CASSTGQVPGELFF
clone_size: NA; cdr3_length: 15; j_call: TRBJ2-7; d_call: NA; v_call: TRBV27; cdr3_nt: TGTGCCACCGCCCCCAACCGCGACGGAGCCTACGAGCAGTACTTC; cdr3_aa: CATAPNRDGAYEQYF
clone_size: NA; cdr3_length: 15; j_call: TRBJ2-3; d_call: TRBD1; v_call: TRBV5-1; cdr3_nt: TGCGCCAGCAGCTATCAGGGGGCAGGCACAGATACGCAGTATTTT; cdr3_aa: CASSYQGAGTDTQYF
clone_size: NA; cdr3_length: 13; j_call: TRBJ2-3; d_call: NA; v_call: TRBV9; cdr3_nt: TGTGCCAGCAGCGTGTGGGACACAGATACGCAGTATTTT; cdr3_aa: CASSVWDTDTQYF
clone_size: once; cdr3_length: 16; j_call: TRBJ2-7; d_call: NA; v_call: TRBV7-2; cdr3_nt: TGTGCCAGCAGCCGAAGTAGGGCCAAGCCCACTTACGAGCAGTACTTC; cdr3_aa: CASSRSRAKPTYEQYF
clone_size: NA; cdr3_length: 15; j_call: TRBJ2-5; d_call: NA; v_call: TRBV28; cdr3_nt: TGTGCCAGCAGTTCCGCCACAGGGTCGAGAGAGACCCAGTACTTC; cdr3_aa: CASSSATGSRETQYF
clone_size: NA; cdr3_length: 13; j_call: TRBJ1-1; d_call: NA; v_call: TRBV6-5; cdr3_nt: TGTGCCAGCAGTTACAGGCAAGTTTCTGAAGCTTTCTTT; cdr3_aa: CASSYRQVSEAFF
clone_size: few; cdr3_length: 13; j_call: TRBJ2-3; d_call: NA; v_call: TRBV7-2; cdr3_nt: TGTGCCAGCAGCTCTTCCAGGTTGTCTACGCAGTATTTT; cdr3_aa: CASSSSRLSTQYF
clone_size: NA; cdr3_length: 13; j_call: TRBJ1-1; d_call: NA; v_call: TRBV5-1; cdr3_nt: TGCGCCAGCAGCTTAGTAGGGGCTCGGGAAGCTTTCTTT; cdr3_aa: CASSLVGAREAFF
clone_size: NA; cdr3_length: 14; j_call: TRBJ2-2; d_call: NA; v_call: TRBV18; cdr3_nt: TGTGCCAGCTCACCACCAGGACGCTACGGGGAGCTGTTTTTT; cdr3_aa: CASSPPGRYGELFF
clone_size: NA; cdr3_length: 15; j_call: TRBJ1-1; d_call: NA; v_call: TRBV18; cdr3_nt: TGTGCCAGCTCACCATCGGGTTTCATGAACACTGAAGCTTTCTTT; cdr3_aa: CASSPSGFMNTEAFF
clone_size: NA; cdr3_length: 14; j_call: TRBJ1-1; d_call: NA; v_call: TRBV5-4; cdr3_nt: TGTGCCAGCAGCTTGTATTCTGTGCCCACTGAAGCTTTCTTT; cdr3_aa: CASSLYSVPTEAFF
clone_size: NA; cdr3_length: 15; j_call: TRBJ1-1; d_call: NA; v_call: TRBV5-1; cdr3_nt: TGCGCCAGCAGCTTGGTAGGGACGGGGAACACTGAAGCTTTCTTT; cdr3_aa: CASSLVGTGNTEAFF
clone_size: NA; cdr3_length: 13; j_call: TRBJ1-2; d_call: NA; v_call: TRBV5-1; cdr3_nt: TGCGCCAGCAGCCCGTCCCAGCTCTATGGCTACACCTTC; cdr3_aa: CASSPSQLYGYTF
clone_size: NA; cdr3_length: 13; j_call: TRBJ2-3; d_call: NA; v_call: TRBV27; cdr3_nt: TGTGCCAGCAGGTCACCCGAGGGGGATACGCAGTATTTT; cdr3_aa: CASRSPEGDTQYF
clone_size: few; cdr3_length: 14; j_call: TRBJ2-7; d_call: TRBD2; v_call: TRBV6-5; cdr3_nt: TGTGCCAGCAGTTACGGGACTAATCACTACGAGCAGTACTTC; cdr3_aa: CASSYGTNHYEQYF
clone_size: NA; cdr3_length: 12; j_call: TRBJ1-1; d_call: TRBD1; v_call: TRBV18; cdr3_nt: TGTGCCAGCTCACGACAGGGGAGTGAAGCTTTCTTT; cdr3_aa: CASSRQGSEAFF
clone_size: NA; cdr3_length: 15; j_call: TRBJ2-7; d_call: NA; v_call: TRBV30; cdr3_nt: TGTGCCTGGAGTGTAGGGGGGGGCCCTAGGGACGAGCAGTACTTC; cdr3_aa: CAWSVGGGPRDEQYF
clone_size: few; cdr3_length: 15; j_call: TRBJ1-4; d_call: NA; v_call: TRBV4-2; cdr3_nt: TGTGCCAGCAGCCAAGATTGGGGGGATAATGAAAAACTGTTTTTT; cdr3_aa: CASSQDWGDNEKLFF
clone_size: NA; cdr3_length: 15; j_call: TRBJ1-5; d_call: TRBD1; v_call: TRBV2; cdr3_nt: TGTGCCAGCAGTCCGGACAGGGTTAGCAATCAGCCCCAGCATTTT; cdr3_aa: CASSPDRVSNQPQHF
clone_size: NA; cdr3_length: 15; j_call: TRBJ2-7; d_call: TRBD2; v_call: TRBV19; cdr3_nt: TGTGCCAGTAGTATCCGCGGGGGGCCCCCCTACGAGCAGTACTTC; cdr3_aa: CASSIRGGPPYEQYF
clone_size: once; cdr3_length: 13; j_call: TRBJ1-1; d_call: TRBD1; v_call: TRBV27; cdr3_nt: TGTGCCAGCGGTGACAGGGTGTTGACTGAAGCTTTCTTT; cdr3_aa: CASGDRVLTEAFF
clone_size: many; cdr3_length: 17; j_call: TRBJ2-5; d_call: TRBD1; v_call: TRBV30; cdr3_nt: TGTGCCTGGGGGGGCCCTACCGGGACAGGGGGCTTGGAGACCCAGTACTTC; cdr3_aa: CAWGGPTGTGGLETQYF
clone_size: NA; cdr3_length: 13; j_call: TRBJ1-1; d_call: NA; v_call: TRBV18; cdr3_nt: TGTGCCAGCTCAAGTGGTCGGAACACTGAAGCTTTCTTT; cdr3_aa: CASSSGRNTEAFF
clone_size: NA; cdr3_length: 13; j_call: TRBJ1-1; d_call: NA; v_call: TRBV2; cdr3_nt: TGTGCCAGCAAGACAGGCAGGGACACTGAAGCTTTCTTT; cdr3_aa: CASKTGRDTEAFF
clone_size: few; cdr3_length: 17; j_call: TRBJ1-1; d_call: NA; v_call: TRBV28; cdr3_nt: TGTGCCAGCAGGCCCGGGGGGGCGGACCGAGTGAACACTGAAGCTTTCTTT; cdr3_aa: CASRPGGADRVNTEAFF
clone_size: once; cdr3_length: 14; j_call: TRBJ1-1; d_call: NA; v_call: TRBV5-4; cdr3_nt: TGTGCCAGCAGCACCGGGACGGTGAACACTGAAGCTTTCTTT; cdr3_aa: CASSTGTVNTEAFF
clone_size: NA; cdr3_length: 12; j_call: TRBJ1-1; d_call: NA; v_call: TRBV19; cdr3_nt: TGTGCCTGTAGGGGCAGTAACACTGAAGCTTTCTTT; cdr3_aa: CACRGSNTEAFF
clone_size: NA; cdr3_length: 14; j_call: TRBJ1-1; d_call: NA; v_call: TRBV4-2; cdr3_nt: TGTGCCAGCAGCCAAGAGCGAGGGAGGACTGAAGCTTTCTTT; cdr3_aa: CASSQERGRTEAFF
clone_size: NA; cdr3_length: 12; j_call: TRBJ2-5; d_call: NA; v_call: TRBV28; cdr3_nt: TGTGCCAGCAGTTTCCGACGGGAGACCCAGTACTTC; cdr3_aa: CASSFRRETQYF
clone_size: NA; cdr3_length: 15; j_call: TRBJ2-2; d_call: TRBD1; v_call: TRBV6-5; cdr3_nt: TGTGCCAGCACCTCCGGGACAGGGTTCACCGGGGAGCTGTTTTTT; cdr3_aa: CASTSGTGFTGELFF
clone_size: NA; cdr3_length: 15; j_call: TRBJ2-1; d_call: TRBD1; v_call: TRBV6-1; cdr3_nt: TGTGCCAGCAGCTTCAGGGGGAGCTCCTACAATGAGCAGTTCTTC; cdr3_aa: CASSFRGSSYNEQFF
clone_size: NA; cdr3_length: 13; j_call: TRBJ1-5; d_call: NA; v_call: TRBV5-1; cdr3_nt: TGCGCCAGCAGCTTGGGGGACAATCAGCCCCAGCATTTT; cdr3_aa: CASSLGDNQPQHF
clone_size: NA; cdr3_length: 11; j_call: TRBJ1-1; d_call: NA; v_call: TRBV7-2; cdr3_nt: TGTGCCAGCAGTCCGATCAGGGAGGCTTTCTTT; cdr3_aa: CASSPIREAFF
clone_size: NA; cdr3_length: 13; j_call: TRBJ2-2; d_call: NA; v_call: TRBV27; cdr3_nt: TGTGCCAGCAGTCCCTTGGACACCGGGGAGCTGTTTTTT; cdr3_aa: CASSPLDTGELFF
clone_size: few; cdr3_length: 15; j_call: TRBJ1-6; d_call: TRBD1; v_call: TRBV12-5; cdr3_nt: TGTGCTAGTGGTCTCGGGACAGCCTATAATTCACCCCTCCACTTT; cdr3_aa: CASGLGTAYNSPLHF
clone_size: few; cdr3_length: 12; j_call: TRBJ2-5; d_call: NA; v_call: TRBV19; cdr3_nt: TGTGCCAGTAGTGAGGGGGAAGAGACCCAGTACTTC; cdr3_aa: CASSEGEETQYF
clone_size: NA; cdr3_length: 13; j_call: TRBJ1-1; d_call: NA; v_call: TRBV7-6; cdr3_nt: TGTGCCAGCAGCCCCGGGATCAACACTGAAGCTTTCTTT; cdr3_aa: CASSPGINTEAFF
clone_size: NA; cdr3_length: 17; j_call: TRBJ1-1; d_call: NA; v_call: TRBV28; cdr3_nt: TGTGCCAGCAGTCCGGTCTACGGAGGGGCCATGAACACTGAAGCTTTCTTT; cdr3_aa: CASSPVYGGAMNTEAFF
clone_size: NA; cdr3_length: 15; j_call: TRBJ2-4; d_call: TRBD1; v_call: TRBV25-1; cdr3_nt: TGTGCCAGCAGTGAATACGGGACAGGGAAAAACATTCAGTACTTC; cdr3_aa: CASSEYGTGKNIQYF
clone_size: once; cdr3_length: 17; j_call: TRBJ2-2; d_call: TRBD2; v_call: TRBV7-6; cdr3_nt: TGTGCCAGCAGCTTAGGACTAGCGGGGGGGCTTACCGGGGAGCTGTTTTTT; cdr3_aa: CASSLGLAGGLTGELFF
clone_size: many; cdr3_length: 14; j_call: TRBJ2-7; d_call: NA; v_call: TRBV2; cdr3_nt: TGTGCCAGCAGTGAATCCTGGAGCTCCTACGAGCAGTACTTC; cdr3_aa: CASSESWSSYEQYF
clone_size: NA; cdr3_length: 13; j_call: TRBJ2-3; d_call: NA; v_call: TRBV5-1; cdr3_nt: TGCGCCAGCAGCTTGGAGGGGGTAGATACGCAGTATTTT; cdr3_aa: CASSLEGVDTQYF